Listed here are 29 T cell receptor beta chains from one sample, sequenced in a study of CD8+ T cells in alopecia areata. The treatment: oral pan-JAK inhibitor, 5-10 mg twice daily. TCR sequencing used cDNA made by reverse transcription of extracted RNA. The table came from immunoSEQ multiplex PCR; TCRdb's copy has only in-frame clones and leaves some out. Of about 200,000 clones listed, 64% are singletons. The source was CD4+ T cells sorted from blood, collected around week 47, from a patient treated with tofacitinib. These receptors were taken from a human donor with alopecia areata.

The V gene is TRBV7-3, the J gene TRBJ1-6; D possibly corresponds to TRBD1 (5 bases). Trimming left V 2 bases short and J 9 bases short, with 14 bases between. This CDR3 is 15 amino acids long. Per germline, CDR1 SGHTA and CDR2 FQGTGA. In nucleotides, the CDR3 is TGTGCCAGCAGCTTAGGGACGGCAGCAGGTTCACCCCTCCACTTT. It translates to CASSLGTAAGSPLHF.

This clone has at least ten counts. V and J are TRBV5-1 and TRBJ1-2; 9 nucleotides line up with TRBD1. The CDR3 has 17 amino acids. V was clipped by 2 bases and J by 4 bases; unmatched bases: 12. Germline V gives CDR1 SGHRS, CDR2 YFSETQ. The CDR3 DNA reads TGCGCCAGCAGCTTAACGGGACAGGGTGTCCTCTTCTATGGCTACACCTTC. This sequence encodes CASSLTGQGVLFYGYTF. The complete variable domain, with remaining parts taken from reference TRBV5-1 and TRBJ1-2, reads KAGVTQTPRYLIKTRGQQVTLSCSPISGHRSVSWYQQTPGQGLQFLFEYFSETQRNKGNFPGRFSGRQFSNSRSEMNVSTLELGDSALYLCASSLTGQGVLFYGYTFGSGTRLTVV.

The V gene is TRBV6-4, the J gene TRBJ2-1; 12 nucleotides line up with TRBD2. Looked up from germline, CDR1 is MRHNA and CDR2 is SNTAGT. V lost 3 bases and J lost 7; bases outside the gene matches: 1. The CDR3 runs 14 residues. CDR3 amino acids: CASSEGTSGNEQFF. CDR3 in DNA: TGTGCCAGCAGTGAGGGGACTAGCGGGAATGAGCAGTTCTTC.

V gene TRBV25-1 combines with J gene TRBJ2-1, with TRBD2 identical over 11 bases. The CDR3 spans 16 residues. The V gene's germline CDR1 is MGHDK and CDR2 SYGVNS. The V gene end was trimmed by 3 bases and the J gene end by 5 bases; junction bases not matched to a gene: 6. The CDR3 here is CASSDATSGRDNEQFF. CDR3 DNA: TGTGCCAGCAGTGACGCCACTAGCGGGAGAGACAATGAGCAGTTCTTC. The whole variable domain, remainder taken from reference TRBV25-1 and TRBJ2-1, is EADIYQTPRYLVIGTGKKITLECSQTMGHDKMYWYQQDPGMELHLIHYSYGVNSTEKGDLSSESTVSRIRTEHFPLTLESARPSHTSQYLCASSDATSGRDNEQFFGPGTRLTVL.

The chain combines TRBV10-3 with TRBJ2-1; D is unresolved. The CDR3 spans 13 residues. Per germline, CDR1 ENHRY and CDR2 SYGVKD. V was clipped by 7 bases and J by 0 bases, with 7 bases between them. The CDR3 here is CAITGSSYNEQFF. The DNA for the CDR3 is TGTGCCATCACCGGCAGCTCCTACAATGAGCAGTTCTTC.

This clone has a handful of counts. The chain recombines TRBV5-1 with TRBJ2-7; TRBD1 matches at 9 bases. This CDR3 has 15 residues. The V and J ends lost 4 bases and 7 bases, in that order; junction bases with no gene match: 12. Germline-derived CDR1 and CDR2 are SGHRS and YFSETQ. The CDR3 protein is CASSTPGTGSGEQYF. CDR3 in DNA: TGCGCCAGCAGCACCCCCGGGACAGGGTCGGGGGAGCAGTACTTC.

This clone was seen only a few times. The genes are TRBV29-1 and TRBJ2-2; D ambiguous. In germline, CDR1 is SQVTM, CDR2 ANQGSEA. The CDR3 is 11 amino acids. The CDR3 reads CALANTGELFF. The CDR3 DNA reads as TGCGCTCTAGCGAACACCGGGGAGCTGTTTTTT.

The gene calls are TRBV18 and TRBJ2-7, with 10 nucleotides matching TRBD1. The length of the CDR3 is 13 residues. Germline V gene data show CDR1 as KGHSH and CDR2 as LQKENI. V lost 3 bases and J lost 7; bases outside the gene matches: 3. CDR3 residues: CASSPTGGGEQYF. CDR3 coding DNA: TGTGCCAGCTCACCGACAGGGGGCGGGGAGCAGTACTTC.

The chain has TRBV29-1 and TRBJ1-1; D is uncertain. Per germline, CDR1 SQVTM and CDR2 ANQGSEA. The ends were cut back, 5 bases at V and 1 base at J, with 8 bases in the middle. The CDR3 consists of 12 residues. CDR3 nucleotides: TGCAGCGTTCACAAGACGAACACTGAAGCTTTCTTT. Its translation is CSVHKTNTEAFF.

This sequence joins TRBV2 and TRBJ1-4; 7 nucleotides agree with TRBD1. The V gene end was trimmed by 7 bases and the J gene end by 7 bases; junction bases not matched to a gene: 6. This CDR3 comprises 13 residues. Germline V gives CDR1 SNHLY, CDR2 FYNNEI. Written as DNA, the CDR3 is TGTGCCAGCACCGACAGGGAGGGTGAAAAACTGTTTTTT. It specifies CASTDREGEKLFF.

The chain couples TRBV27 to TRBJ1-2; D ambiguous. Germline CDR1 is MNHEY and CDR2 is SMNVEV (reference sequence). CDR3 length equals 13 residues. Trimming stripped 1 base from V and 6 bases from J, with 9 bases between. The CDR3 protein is CASSLFRTHGYTF. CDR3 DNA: TGTGCCAGCAGTTTATTTCGGACCCATGGCTACACCTTC.

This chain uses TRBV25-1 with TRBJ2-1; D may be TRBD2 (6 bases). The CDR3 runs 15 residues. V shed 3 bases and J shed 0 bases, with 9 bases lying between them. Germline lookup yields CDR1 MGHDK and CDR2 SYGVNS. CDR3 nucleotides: TGTGCCAGCAGTGACACGGGACTCTCCTACAATGAGCAGTTCTTC. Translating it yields CASSDTGLSYNEQFF. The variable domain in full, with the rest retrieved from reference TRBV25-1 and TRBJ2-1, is EADIYQTPRYLVIGTGKKITLECSQTMGHDKMYWYQQDPGMELHLIHYSYGVNSTEKGDLSSESTVSRIRTEHFPLTLESARPSHTSQYLCASSDTGLSYNEQFFGPGTRLTVL.

The CDR3 here is CAWSLWEGLAGVNEQFF. DNA for the CDR3: TGTGCCTGGAGCTTATGGGAGGGACTAGCGGGGGTTAATGAGCAGTTCTTC. The V call is TRBV30, the J call TRBJ2-1, with 14 bases fitting TRBD2. The V and J ends lost 3 bases and 7 bases, in that order; junction bases with no gene match: 11. The V gene's germline CDR1 is GTSNPN and CDR2 SVGIG (reference sequence). CDR3 size: 17 residues.

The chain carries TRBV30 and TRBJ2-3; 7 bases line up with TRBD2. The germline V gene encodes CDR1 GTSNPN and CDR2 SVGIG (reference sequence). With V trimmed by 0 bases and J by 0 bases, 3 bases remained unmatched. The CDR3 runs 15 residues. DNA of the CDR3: TGTGCCTGGAGTGTACTAGCGAGTAGCACAGATACGCAGTATTTT. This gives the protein CAWSVLASSTDTQYF.

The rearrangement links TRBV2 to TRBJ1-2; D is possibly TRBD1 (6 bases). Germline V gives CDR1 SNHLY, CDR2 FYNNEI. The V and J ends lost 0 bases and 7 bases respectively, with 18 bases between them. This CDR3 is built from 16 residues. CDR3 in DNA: TGTGCCAGCAGTGAAGCGGGGGGCAGAATCGCTACTGGCTACACCTTC. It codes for CASSEAGGRIATGYTF.

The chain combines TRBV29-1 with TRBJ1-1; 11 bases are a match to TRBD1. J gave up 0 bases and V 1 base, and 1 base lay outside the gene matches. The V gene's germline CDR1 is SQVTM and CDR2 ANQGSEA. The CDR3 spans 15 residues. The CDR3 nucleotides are TGCAGCGTTGAAGGGACAGGGGGCATGAACACTGAAGCTTTCTTT. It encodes CSVEGTGGMNTEAFF.

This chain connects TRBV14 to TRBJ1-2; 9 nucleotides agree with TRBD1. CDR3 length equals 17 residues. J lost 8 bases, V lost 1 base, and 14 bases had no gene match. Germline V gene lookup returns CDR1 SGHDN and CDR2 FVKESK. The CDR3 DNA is TGTGCCAGCAGCCAAGTCCCCATCATACAGGGGGCAGGCGGCTACACCTTC. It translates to CASSQVPIIQGAGGYTF.

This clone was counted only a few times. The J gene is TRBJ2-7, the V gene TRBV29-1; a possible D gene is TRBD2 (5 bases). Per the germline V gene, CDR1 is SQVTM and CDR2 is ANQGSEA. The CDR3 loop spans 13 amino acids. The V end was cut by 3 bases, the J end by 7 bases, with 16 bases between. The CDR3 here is CSVDLFEGGEQYF. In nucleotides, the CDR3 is TGCAGCGTTGATTTGTTTGAGGGTGGTGAGCAGTACTTC.

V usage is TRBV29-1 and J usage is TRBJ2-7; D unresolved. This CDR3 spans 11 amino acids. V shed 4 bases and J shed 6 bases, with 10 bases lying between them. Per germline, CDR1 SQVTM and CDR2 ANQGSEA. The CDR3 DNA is TGCAGCGTTGGGTCCCCGGGCGAGCAGTACTTC. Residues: CSVGSPGEQYF.

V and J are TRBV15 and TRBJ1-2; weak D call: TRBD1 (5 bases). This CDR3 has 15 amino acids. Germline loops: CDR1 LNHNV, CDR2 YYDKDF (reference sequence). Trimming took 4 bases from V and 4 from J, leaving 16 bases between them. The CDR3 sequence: CATSIERGGAYGYTF. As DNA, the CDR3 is TGTGCCACCAGCATCGAGAGGGGCGGCGCCTATGGCTACACCTTC.

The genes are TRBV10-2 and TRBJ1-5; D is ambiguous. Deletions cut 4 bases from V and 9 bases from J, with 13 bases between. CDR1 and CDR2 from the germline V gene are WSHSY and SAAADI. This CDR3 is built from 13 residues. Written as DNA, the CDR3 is TGCGCCAGCAGTGTGGATTCCGAGGGGCCCCAGCATTTT. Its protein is CASSVDSEGPQHF.

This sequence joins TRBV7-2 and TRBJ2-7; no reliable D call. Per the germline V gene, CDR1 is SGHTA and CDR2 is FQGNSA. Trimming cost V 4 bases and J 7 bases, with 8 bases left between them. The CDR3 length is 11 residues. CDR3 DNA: TGTGCCAGCAGCTCCCTCTATGAGCAGTACTTC. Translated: CASSSLYEQYF.

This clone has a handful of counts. CDR3 bases: TGCAGCGCACATTCCCGTTATGAGCGGGGGGAATCCTACAATGAGCAGTTCTTC. The encoded protein is CSAHSRYERGESYNEQFF. The rearrangement links TRBV29-1 to TRBJ2-1; 9 nucleotides align to TRBD2. Germline V CDR1 and CDR2: SQVTM, ANQGSEA. Trimming cost V 7 bases and J 1 base; bases outside gene matches: 17. CDR3 length equals 18 residues.

CDR3 nucleotides: TGCGCCAGCAGCTTGGAGAGTCGGGGGCCATGGAACACTGAAGCTTTCTTT. Translation: CASSLESRGPWNTEAFF. The chain employs TRBV5-1 and TRBJ1-1; perhaps TRBD1 as D (6 bases). This CDR3 contains 17 residues. Germline V gene sequence: CDR1 SGHRS, CDR2 YFSETQ. V lost 0 bases, J lost 1 base, and 16 bases lay in between.

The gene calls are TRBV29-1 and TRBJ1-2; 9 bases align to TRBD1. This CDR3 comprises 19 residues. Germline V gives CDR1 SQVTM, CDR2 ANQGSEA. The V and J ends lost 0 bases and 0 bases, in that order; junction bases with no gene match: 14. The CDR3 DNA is TGCAGCGTTGAAGACAGAGACCGGGACAGGGTCCTCACTAACTATGGCTACACCTTC. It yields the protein CSVEDRDRDRVLTNYGYTF.

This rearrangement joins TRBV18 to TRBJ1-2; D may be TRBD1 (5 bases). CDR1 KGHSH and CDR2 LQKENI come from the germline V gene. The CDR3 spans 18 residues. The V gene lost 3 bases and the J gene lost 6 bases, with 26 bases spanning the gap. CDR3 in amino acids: CASSPLTAGGSNGDGYTF. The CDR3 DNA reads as TGTGCCAGCTCACCGCTAACCGCGGGGGGATCAAATGGTGATGGCTACACCTTC.

CDR3 loop: CASSVDLSNEKLFF. The CDR3 nucleotides are TGTGCCAGCAGCGTAGACCTCTCTAATGAAAAACTGTTTTTT. V gene TRBV9 combines with J gene TRBJ1-4; D not certain. The CDR3 has 14 residues. The V end lost 0 bases, the J end lost 3 bases, and 6 bases lay between the germline ends. Germline V lookup: CDR1 SGDLS, CDR2 YYNGEE.

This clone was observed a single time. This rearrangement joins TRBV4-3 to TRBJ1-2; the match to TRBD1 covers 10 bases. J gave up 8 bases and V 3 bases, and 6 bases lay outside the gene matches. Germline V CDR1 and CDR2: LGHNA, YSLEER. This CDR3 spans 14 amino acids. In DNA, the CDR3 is TGCGCCAGCAGCCACTCGACAGGGGGCAGGGGCTACACCTTC. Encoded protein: CASSHSTGGRGYTF.

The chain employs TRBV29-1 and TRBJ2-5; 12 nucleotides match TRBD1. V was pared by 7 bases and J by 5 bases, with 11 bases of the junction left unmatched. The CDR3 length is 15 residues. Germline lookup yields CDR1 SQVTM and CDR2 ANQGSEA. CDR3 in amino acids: CSAAPGTGGTETQYF. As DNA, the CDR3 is TGCAGCGCCGCCCCCGGGACAGGGGGCACGGAGACCCAGTACTTC.